This T cell receptor (beta chain) originates from a study of blood T cell repertoires in COVID-19 (TCRdb year 2020). Looking at the study overall: Samples from collaborators originated in the United States, Italy and Spain and spanned both the acute and convalescent phases of COVID-19. The material from the prospective study consisted of cDNA or gDNA derived from T cells, B-cell-depleted T cells, or PBMCs. The dataset comprised deeply sampled blood TCRbeta repertoires from subjects exposed to, actively infected with, or recovered from COVID-19. The repertoires were released in a freely available public database intended as a resource for research on the immune response to SARS-CoV-2. Samples were obtained from the ongoing ImmuneRACE study (first 160 participants) and from roughly 1,300 subjects provided by 6 global collaborators. Sample metadata almost always included a de-identified subject ID, COVID-19 status, age in years and sex. Where HLA class I and class II types were available, the types were taken from metadata supplied by the sample provider, not from assay-based typing. Results and caveats for the whole study, not just this receptor: The amount of clinical and demographic metadata varied by source and participant and was provided uncurated.

This clone was counted once. Its target antigen remains unknown. Qualities for individual bases were not recorded, and no much larger clone is one base off. Participants in the prospective study were enrolled through a virtual design, were aged about 18 to 90 years, and lived in roughly 26 United States geographic areas. To assign participants to cohorts, the prospective study relied on clinical history that participants themselves reported in a screening survey and a study questionnaire. Recovered participants in ImmuneRACE Cohort 3 were defined by two consecutive negative NP/OP PCR tests, clearance by a healthcare professional, or resolution of symptoms. In the prospective study, whole blood, serum and a nasopharyngeal or oropharyngeal swab were collected from each participant by mobile phlebotomists. Over a roughly 2-month period, participants in the prospective study had the option of providing additional blood draws and questionnaires. Before DNA extraction, prospective study blood samples were shipped either frozen or at room temperature.

Trimming removed 0 bases from V and 5 bases from J; the gene matches leave 4 bases unexplained. CDR1 and CDR2 (MNHEY, SVGEGT) derive from the germline V gene. Including cysteine and phenylalanine, the CDR3 has 16 amino acids. CDR3 DNA is the only sequence kept; it has 48 bases, read in frame from the first base. TCRbeta CDR3 regions were amplified from genomic DNA using the immunoSEQ Assay, a bias-controlled multiplex PCR. From the authors' description of their analysis: Nucleated cell counts per sample were estimated from amplification of reference gene primers within the assay. To quantify the absolute abundance of each unique TCRbeta CDR3 rearrangement, sequence reads were collapsed and filtered. For each sample, productive Simpson clonality was calculated by taking the square root of Simpson's diversity index across productive rearrangements. The immuneACCESS repertoire file appears here via TCRdb, limited to in-frame rearrangements. These files lack a portion of the clones; in checked studies, under half of the deficit traces to unresolved V genes, and the cause of the others is not known. V, J and clone size were drawn from that table, and D and trimming were deduced from the DNA. The sample contains around 260,000 clones, 75% to 95% of them found a single time. 0.95% to 1.3% of the sample is held by the ten biggest clonotypes.

Sequenced material: PBMCs or T cells enriched from blood (not recorded which). The sequence links TRBV6-2 or TRBV6-3 to TRBJ2-1, with 10 junctional bases fitting TRBD1. This receptor was obtained from a woman aged 25-40 years who had recovered from COVID-19. In nucleotide form, the sequence is TGTGCCAGCAGTTACTCATGGGACAGGGGTAACAATGAGCAGTTCTTC. Translation gives CASSYSWDRGNNEQFF.